This T cell receptor beta chain is from a study of regulatory and conventional T cells in RAG deficiency. Study-level results: Treg unique TCR beta sequences were about 100-fold fewer in Omenn syndrome and CID/AS patients than controls.

Concerning this clone: As yet, its antigen is unknown.

Blood CD4+ CD25-low CD127-high conventional T cells supplied the genomic DNA template. The table came from immunoSEQ multiplex PCR; TCRdb's copy has only in-frame clones and leaves some out. The sample lists about 2,600 clones; roughly four fifths were seen once. The CDR3 covers 15 residues. Germline CDR1 reads SGHTA; CDR2 reads FQGTGA. Germline trimming cut 3 bases from V and 3 bases from J; bases unmatched to any gene: 7. The rearrangement joins TRBV7-3 to TRBJ1-2, with 7 bases identical to TRBD1. The TCR comes from a human donor with RAG deficiency presenting as severe combined immunodeficiency. Sequencing was done on a sample of CD4+ effector T cells sorted from blood. The CDR3 loop is CASSLSRDSHYGYTF. The CDR3 nucleotides are TGTGCCAGCAGCTTGTCTCGGGACAGCCACTATGGCTACACCTTC. The variable domain in full, completed from reference TRBV7-3 and TRBJ1-2, reads GAGVSQTPSNKVTEKGKYVELRCDPISGHTALYWYRQSLGQGPEFLIYFQGTGAADDSGLPNDRFFAVRPEGSVSTLKIQRTERGDSAVYLCASSLSRDSHYGYTFGSGTRLTVV.